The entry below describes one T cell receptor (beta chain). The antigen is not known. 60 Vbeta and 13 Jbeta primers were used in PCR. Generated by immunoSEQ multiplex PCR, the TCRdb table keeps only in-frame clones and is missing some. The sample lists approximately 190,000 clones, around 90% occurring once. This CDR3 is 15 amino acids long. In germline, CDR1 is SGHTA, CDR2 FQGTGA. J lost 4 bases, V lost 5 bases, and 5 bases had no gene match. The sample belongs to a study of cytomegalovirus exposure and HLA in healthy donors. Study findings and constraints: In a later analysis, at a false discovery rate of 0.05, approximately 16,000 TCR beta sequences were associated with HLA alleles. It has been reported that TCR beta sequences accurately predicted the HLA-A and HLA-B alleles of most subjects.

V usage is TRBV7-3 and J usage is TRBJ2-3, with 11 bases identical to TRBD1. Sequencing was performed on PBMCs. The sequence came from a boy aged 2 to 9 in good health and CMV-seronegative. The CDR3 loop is CASSIGQGAADTQYF. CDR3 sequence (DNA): TGTGCCAGCAGCATAGGACAGGGGGCGGCAGATACGCAGTATTTT.